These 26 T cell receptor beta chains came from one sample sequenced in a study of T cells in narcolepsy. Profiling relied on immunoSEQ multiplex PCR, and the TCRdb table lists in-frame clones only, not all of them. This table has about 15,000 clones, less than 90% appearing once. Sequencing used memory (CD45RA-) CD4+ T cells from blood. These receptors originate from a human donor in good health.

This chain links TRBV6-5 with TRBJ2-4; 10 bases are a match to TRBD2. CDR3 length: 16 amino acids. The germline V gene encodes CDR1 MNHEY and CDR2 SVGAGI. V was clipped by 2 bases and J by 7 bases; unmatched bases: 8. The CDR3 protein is CASSYGRPSGGNIQYF. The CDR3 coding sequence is TGTGCCAGCAGTTACGGACGCCCTAGCGGGGGTAACATTCAGTACTTC.

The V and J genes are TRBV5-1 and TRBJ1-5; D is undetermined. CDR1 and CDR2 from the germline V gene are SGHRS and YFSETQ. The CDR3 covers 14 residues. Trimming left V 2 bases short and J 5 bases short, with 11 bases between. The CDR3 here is CASSFGDTDQPQHF. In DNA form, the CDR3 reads TGCGCCAGCAGCTTTGGCGACACCGATCAGCCCCAGCATTTT.

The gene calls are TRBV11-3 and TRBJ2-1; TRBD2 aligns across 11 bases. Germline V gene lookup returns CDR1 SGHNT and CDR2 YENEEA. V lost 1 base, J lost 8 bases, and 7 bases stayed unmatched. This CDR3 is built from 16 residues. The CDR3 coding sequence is TGTGCCAGCAGCTTAGGGCTAGCGGGAGGCATGGATGAGCAGTTCTTC. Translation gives CASSLGLAGGMDEQFF.

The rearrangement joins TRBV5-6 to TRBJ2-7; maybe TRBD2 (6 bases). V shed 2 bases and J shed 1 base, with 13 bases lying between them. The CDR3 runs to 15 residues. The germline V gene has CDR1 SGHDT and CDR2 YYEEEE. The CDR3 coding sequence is TGTGCCAGCAGCTTCCGCAGGGCGGGATCCTACGAGCAGTACTTC. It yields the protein CASSFRRAGSYEQYF.

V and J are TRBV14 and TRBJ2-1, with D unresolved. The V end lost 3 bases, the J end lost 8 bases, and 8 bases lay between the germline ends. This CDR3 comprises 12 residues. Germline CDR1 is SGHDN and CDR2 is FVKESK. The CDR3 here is CASSQFFHEQFF. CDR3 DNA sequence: TGTGCCAGCAGCCAGTTTTTCCATGAGCAGTTCTTC.

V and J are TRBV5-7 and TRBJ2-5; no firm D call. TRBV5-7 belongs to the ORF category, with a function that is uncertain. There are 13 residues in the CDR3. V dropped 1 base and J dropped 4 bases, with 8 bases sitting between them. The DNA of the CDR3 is TGTGCCAGCAGCTTGCGTAGCCGAGAGACCCAGTACTTC. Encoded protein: CASSLRSRETQYF.

The CDR3 nucleotides are TGTGCCAGCAGTGAACGTTGGAGTGGCTACACCTTC. This gives the protein CASSERWSGYTF. V and J are TRBV2 and TRBJ1-2; the D is unclear. CDR1 SNHLY and CDR2 FYNNEI come from the germline V gene. Trimming stripped 2 bases from V and 7 bases from J, with 8 bases between. CDR3 length equals 12 residues.

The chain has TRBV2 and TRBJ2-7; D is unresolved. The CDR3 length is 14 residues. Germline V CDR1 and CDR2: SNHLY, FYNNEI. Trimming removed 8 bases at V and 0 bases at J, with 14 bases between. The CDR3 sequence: CASVDGHRSYEQYF. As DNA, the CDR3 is TGTGCCAGCGTGGACGGCCACCGCTCCTACGAGCAGTACTTC. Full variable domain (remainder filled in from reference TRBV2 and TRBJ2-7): EPEVTQTPSHQVTQMGQEVILRCVPISNHLYFYWYRQILGQKVEFLVSFYNNEISEKSEIFDDQFSVERPDGSNFTLKIRSTKLEDSAMYFCASVDGHRSYEQYFGPGTRLTVT.

This chain's CDR3 is CASSVSPGTDTQYF. The CDR3 DNA reads TGTGCCAGCAGTGTGAGTCCCGGCACAGATACGCAGTATTTT. This chain uses TRBV6-1 with TRBJ2-3; D is unclear. Deletions cut 4 bases from V and 1 base from J, with 9 bases between. The CDR3 has 14 amino acids. Germline lookup yields CDR1 MNHNS and CDR2 SASEGT.

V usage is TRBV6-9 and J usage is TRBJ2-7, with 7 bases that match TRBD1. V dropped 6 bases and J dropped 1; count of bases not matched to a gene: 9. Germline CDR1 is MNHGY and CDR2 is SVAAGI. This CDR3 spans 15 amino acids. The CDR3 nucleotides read TGTGCCAGCAGCCCATACCCGGACAGGTCCTACGAGCAGTACTTC. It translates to CASSPYPDRSYEQYF.

CDR3 nucleotide sequence: TGTGCCAGCAGCTTGGGAGTAAGGGCAGGGGGAGATACGCAGTATTTT. It is translated as CASSLGVRAGGDTQYF. V gene TRBV5-5 combines with J gene TRBJ2-3; TRBD1 matches 7 bases. Germline trimming cut 0 bases from V and 5 bases from J; bases unmatched to any gene: 9. This CDR3 has 16 amino acids. Germline V gene data show CDR1 as SGHKS and CDR2 as YYEKEE (reference sequence).

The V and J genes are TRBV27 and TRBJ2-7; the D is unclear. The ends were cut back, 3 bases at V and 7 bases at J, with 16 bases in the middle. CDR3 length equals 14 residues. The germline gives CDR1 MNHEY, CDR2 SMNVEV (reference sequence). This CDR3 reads CASSFRRQAGEQYF. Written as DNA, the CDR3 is TGTGCCAGCAGTTTCCGTCGGCAGGCAGGAGAGCAGTACTTC.

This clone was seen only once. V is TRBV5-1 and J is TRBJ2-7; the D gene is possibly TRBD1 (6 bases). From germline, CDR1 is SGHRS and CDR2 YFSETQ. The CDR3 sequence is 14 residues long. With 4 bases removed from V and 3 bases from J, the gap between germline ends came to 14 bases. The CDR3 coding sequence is TGCGCCAGCAGCCCGAGCGGACAGCTCTACGAGCAGTACTTC. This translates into CASSPSGQLYEQYF.

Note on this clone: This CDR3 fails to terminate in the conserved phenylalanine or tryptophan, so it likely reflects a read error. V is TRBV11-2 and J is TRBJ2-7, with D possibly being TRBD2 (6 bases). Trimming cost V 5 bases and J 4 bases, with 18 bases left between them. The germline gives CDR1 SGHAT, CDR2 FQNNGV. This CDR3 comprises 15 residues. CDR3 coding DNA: TGTGCCAGCAGCGAATCCGGGACTTTCCTTTACGAGCAGTACCTC. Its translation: CASSESGTFLYEQYL.

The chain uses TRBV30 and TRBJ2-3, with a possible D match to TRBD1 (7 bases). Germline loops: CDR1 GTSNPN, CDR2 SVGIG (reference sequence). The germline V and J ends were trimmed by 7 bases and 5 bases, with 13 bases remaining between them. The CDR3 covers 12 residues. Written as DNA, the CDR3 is TGTGCCTACCGGCAGGGGGGAGATACGCAGTATTTT. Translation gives CAYRQGGDTQYF. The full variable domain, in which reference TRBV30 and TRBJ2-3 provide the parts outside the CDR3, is SQTIHQWPATLVQPVGSPLSLECTVEGTSNPNLYWYRQAAGRGLQLLFYSVGIGQISSEVPQNLSASRPQDRQFILSSKKLLLSDSGFYLCAYRQGGDTQYFGPGTRLTVL.

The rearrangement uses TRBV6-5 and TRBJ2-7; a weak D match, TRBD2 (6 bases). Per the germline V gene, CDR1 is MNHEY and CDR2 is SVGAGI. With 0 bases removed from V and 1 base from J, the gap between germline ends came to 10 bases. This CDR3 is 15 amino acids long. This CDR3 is CASSYSGLPSYEQYF. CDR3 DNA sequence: TGTGCCAGCAGTTACTCGGGACTTCCTTCCTACGAGCAGTACTTC.

This CDR3 reads CPTKEDTEAFF. CDR3 nucleotide sequence: TGTCCCACCAAGGAGGACACTGAAGCTTTCTTT. J is TRBJ1-1 and V is TRBV9; D uncertain. Germline values: CDR1 SGDLS, CDR2 YYNGEE. The CDR3 covers 11 residues.

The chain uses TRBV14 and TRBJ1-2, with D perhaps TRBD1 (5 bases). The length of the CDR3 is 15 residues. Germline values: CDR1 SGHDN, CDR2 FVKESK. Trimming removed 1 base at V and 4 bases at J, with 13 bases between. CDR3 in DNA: TGTGCCAGCAGCCAAGGGGGGAGGAGAGGCTATGGCTACACCTTC. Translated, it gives CASSQGGRRGYGYTF.

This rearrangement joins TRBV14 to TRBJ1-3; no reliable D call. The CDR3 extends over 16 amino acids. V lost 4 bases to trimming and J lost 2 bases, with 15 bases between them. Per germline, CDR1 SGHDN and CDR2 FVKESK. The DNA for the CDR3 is TGTGCCAGCAGCCCTCTTCGGGGAAGTACTGGAAACACCATATATTTT. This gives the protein CASSPLRGSTGNTIYF.

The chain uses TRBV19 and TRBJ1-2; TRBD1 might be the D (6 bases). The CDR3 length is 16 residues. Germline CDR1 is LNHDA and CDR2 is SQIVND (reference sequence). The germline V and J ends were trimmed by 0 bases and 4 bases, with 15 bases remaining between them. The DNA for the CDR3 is TGTGCCAGTAGTATAGATGGATTGGACAGCGGCTATGGCTACACCTTC. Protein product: CASSIDGLDSGYGYTF.

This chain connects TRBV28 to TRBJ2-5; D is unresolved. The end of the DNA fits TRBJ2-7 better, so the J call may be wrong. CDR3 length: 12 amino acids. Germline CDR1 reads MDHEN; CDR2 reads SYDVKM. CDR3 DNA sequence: TGTGCCAGCAGTTTAAACGGCTACGAGCAGTACTTC. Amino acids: CASSLNGYEQYF.

CDR3 DNA sequence: TGTGCCAGCAGCGTAACTAGGAGCAATGAGCAGTTCTTC. This translates into CASSVTRSNEQFF. J is TRBJ2-1 and V is TRBV9; TRBD2 might be the D (5 bases). Germline V gene lookup returns CDR1 SGDLS and CDR2 YYNGEE. There are 13 residues in the CDR3. V was clipped by 1 base and J by 6 bases, with 8 bases between them.

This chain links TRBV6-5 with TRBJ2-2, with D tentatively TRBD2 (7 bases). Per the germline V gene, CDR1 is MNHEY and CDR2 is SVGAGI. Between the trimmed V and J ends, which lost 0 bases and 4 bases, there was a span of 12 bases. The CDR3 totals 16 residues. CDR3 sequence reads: CASSYSAGALTGELFF. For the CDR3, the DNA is TGTGCCAGCAGTTACTCGGCGGGGGCCCTCACCGGGGAGCTGTTTTTT.

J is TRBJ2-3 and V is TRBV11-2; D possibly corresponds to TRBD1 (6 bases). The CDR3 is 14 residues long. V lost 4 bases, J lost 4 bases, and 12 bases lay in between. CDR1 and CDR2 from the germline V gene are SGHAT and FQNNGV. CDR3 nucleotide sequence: TGTGCCAGCAGCTCCGGACAGATCCCAGATACGCAGTATTTT. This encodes CASSSGQIPDTQYF.

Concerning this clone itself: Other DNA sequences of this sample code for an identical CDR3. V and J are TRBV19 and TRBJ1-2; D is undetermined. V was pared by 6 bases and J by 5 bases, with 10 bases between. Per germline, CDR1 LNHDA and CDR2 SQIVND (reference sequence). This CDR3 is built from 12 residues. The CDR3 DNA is TGTGCCAGTAGCATGGACTATTATGGCTACACCTTC. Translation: CASSMDYYGYTF.

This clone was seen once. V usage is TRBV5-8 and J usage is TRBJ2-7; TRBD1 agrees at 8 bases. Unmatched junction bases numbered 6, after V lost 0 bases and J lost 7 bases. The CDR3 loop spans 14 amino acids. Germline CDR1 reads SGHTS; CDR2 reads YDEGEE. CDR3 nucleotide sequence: TGTGCCAGCAGCTTGGGGACAGGGCGAGGGGAGCAGTACTTC. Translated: CASSLGTGRGEQYF. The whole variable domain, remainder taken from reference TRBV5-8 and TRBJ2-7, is EAGVTQSPTHLIKTRGQQATLRCSPISGHTSVYWYQQALGLGLQFLLWYDEGEERNRGNFPPRFSGRQFPNYSSELNVNALELEDSALYLCASSLGTGRGEQYFGPGTRLTVT.